Each of the 23 T cell receptor beta chains below was sequenced from the same sample in a study of T cell responses to AZD1222 COVID-19 vaccine. The table came from immunoSEQ multiplex PCR; TCRdb's copy has only in-frame clones and leaves some out. The sample shows 160,000 or so clones, 90% of them seen only once. The specimen was peripheral blood, collected 28 days after the second AZD1222 dose. The receptors derive from an adult who received the AZD1222 COVID-19 vaccine.

V is TRBV5-1 and J is TRBJ1-2; D call uncertain. Trimming removed 3 bases at V and 6 bases at J, with 9 bases between. Germline-derived CDR1 and CDR2 are SGHRS and YFSETQ. The CDR3 contains 12 residues. Here the CDR3 reads CASSSGVHGYTF. DNA for the CDR3: TGCGCCAGCAGCTCGGGAGTTCATGGCTACACCTTC.

The chain uses TRBV5-5 and TRBJ1-2; TRBD1 agrees at 7 bases. This CDR3 contains 16 residues. The trim removed 0 bases at V and 0 bases at J, leaving 5 bases unmatched. CDR1 and CDR2 from the germline V gene are SGHKS and YYEKEE (reference sequence). CDR3 amino acids: CASSLAGQTANYGYTF. Written as DNA, the CDR3 is TGTGCCAGCAGCTTGGCGGGACAGACAGCTAACTATGGCTACACCTTC.

CDR3 nucleotide sequence: TGTGCCAGCAGTGAATTAGCCGAGCAGTACTTC. Translated, it gives CASSELAEQYF. The J gene is TRBJ2-7, the V gene TRBV25-1; no reliable D call. V lost 1 base to trimming and J lost 6 bases, with 4 bases between them. Looked up from germline, CDR1 is MGHDK and CDR2 is SYGVNS. CDR3 length: 11 residues.

This clone appeared once. This sequence joins TRBV7-2 and TRBJ2-6, with D maybe TRBD1 (6 bases). Germline loops: CDR1 SGHTA, CDR2 FQGNSA. The CDR3 contains 14 residues. CDR3 protein: CATGKGSGANVLTF. In nucleotides, the CDR3 is TGTGCTACAGGGAAAGGGTCTGGGGCCAACGTCCTGACTTTC.

This clone showed up just a few times. The genes are TRBV19 and TRBJ1-4; D perhaps matches TRBD1 (6 bases). Per the germline V gene, CDR1 is LNHDA and CDR2 is SQIVND (reference sequence). The ends were cut back, 4 bases at V and 7 bases at J, with 16 bases in the middle. This CDR3 comprises 15 residues. The CDR3 here is CASSTYRDTREKLFF. DNA of the CDR3: TGTGCCAGTAGTACCTACCGGGACACCCGTGAAAAACTGTTTTTT.

A word on this clone: Its ends do not fully match the called genes, so a read error is possible. The gene calls are TRBV5-1 and TRBJ1-4; 9 bases are shared with TRBD1. Germline values: CDR1 SGHRS, CDR2 YFSETQ. This CDR3 has 14 amino acids. CDR3 residues: CASSLGTGKEKMFF. The CDR3 DNA reads as TGCGCCAGCAGCTTAGGGACAGGGAAGGAAAAAATGTTTTTT.

This clone appeared once. The chain carries TRBV18 and TRBJ1-3; 8 nucleotides line up with TRBD1. J gave up 3 bases and V 2 bases, and 15 bases lay outside the gene matches. Germline V lookup: CDR1 KGHSH, CDR2 LQKENI. The length of the CDR3 is 19 residues. The CDR3 region is CASSPLDAGGAIVGNTIYF. Here the CDR3 DNA reads TGTGCCAGCTCACCATTGGATGCAGGGGGCGCGATCGTTGGAAACACCATATATTTT. Variable domain in full (rest from reference TRBV18 and TRBJ1-3): NAGVMQNPRHLVRRRGQEARLRCSPMKGHSHVYWYRQLPEEGLKFMVYLQKENIIDESGMPKERFSAEFPKEGPSILRIQQVVRGDSAAYFCASSPLDAGGAIVGNTIYFGEGSWLTVV.

CDR3: CASSLTSLPPPSTYYEQYF. The CDR3 nucleotides read TGTGCCAGCTCACTGACCTCATTACCCCCTCCGTCGACCTACTACGAGCAGTACTTC. This chain uses TRBV18 with TRBJ2-7; D is undetermined. Germline CDR1 KGHSH, CDR2 LQKENI. The CDR3 runs to 19 residues. V lost 4 bases and J lost 3, with 28 bases in between.

The table lists this clone with a count of one. The chain uses TRBV13 and TRBJ1-2; 12 nucleotides align to TRBD1. V gave up 8 bases and J gave up 3 bases; unmatched junction bases: 4. Germline CDR1 PRHDT, CDR2 FYEKMQ (reference sequence). The CDR3 totals 14 residues. The CDR3 sequence: CASGGQGAYYGYTF. For the CDR3, the DNA is TGTGCCAGCGGGGGACAGGGGGCTTACTATGGCTACACCTTC.

This clone was detected only once. The chain combines TRBV27 with TRBJ1-1; 7 bases agree with TRBD1. V lost 6 bases and J lost 5; bases outside the gene matches: 12. This CDR3 has 15 residues. Germline lookup yields CDR1 MNHEY and CDR2 SMNVEV (reference sequence). CDR3 nucleotide sequence: TGTGCCAGCAGGACTCTAGGACAGGTGTTTACTGAAGCTTTCTTT. Its protein is CASRTLGQVFTEAFF.

The V call is TRBV5-6, the J call TRBJ1-1, with TRBD1 identical over 7 bases. The CDR3 length is 15 residues. The V gene's germline CDR1 is SGHDT and CDR2 YYEEEE. With V trimmed by 0 bases and J by 3 bases, 5 bases remained unmatched. The CDR3 loop reads CASSLGGGGYTEAFF. The CDR3 nucleotides read TGTGCCAGCAGCTTGGGAGGGGGCGGGTACACTGAAGCTTTCTTT.

This rearrangement joins TRBV5-5 to TRBJ1-1; D remains ambiguous. Trimming removed 0 bases at V and 7 bases at J, with 13 bases between. Germline assignment: CDR1 SGHKS and CDR2 YYEKEE (reference sequence). The CDR3 is 14 amino acids. The CDR3 DNA is TGTGCCAGCAGCTTGGATAGCCCGACGGATGAAGCTTTCTTT. Residues: CASSLDSPTDEAFF.

This sequence joins TRBV11-2 and TRBJ1-6, with D possibly matching TRBD1 (6 bases). V was shortened by 2 bases and J by 6 bases, with 14 bases between the two germline ends. CDR1 and CDR2 from the germline V gene are SGHAT and FQNNGV. The CDR3 is made up of 16 amino acids. This CDR3 reads CASSLTGGAGNSPLHF. DNA for the CDR3: TGTGCCAGCAGCTTAACTGGGGGCGCGGGTAATTCACCCCTCCACTTT.

The chain couples TRBV6-6 to TRBJ2-7; D assignment may be TRBD1 or TRBD2 (5 bases each). Germline V gene lookup returns CDR1 MNHNY and CDR2 SVGAGI (reference sequence). The CDR3 has 14 amino acids. The V end was cut by 0 bases, the J end by 4 bases, with 10 bases between. The CDR3 loop reads CASSYSRDVYEQYF. CDR3 DNA sequence: TGTGCCAGCAGTTACTCTAGGGACGTTTACGAGCAGTACTTC.

The chain is built from TRBV4-1 and TRBJ2-1; TRBD2 matches 13 bases. This CDR3 has 18 amino acids. Germline V CDR1 and CDR2: MGHRA, YSYEKL. The J segment lost 1 base and the V segment lost 1 base, leaving 4 bases of the junction unmatched. The CDR3: CASSQGTSGSRSYNEQFF. As DNA, the CDR3 is TGCGCCAGCAGCCAAGGGACTAGCGGGAGTCGTTCCTACAATGAGCAGTTCTTC.

The J gene is TRBJ1-5, the V gene TRBV3-1 (or the pseudogene TRBV3-2); D unresolved. Trimming took 1 base from V and 3 from J, leaving 4 bases between them. The germline CDR1 and CDR2 sequences are LGHDT and YNNKEL (reference sequence). The CDR3 is made up of 13 amino acids. The DNA of the CDR3 is TGTGCCAGCAGCCAAGTTCCCAATCAGCCCCAGCATTTT. This sequence encodes CASSQVPNQPQHF.

The V gene is TRBV28, the J gene TRBJ2-7, with 10 positions matching TRBD2. CDR3 size: 16 residues. Germline V gives CDR1 MDHEN, CDR2 SYDVKM. After removal of 3 bases from V and 3 bases from J, the junction contained 8 bases not matched to a gene. The CDR3 region has the DNA TGTGCCAGCAGTTTTTCACCGGGACTAGCGTACTACGAGCAGTACTTC. Encoded protein: CASSFSPGLAYYEQYF. Supplemented by reference TRBV28 and TRBJ2-7, the full variable domain reads DVKVTQSSRYLVKRTGEKVFLECVQDMDHENMFWYRQDPGLGLRLIYFSYDVKMKEKGDIPEGYSVSREKKERFSLILESASTNQTSMYLCASSFSPGLAYYEQYFGPGTRLTVT.

This clone turned up a few times. V is TRBV7-3 and J is TRBJ2-5, with a tentative D call TRBD1 (6 bases). This CDR3 region has 13 residues. Germline CDR1 is SGHTA and CDR2 is FQGTGA. The V end lost 1 base, the J end lost 5 bases, and 8 bases lay between the germline ends. CDR3 sequence reads: CASSLIQGETQYF. In DNA, the CDR3 is TGTGCCAGCAGCTTAATACAGGGTGAGACCCAGTACTTC.

This rearrangement joins TRBV5-1 to TRBJ1-4, with D unresolved. The V and J ends lost 3 bases and 5 bases respectively, with 11 bases between them. CDR1 and CDR2 from the germline V gene are SGHRS and YFSETQ. CDR3 length equals 14 residues. The CDR3 nucleotides are TGCGCCAGCAGCTGGGGAGTTACGAATGAAAAACTGTTTTTT. Translating it yields CASSWGVTNEKLFF.

V and J are TRBV5-1 and TRBJ1-1; 9 bases line up with TRBD1. Unmatched junction bases numbered 5, after V lost 7 bases and J lost 1 base. Germline CDR1 reads SGHRS; CDR2 reads YFSETQ. The CDR3 length is 14 residues. This CDR3 reads CASRRTGENTEAFF. CDR3 coding DNA: TGCGCCAGCCGGAGGACAGGGGAGAACACTGAAGCTTTCTTT.

This clone was seen more than once but under ten times. The chain has TRBV7-9 and TRBJ1-2; D gene uncertain. Germline loops: CDR1 SEHNR, CDR2 FQNEAQ (reference sequence). V was clipped by 8 bases and J by 3 bases, with 13 bases between them. The CDR3 is 13 amino acids. CDR3 coding DNA: TGTGCCAGCTCACCCAACAGCTACTATGGCTACACCTTC. Protein: CASSPNSYYGYTF.

V is TRBV5-6 and J is TRBJ2-7; D not resolved. The CDR3 sequence is 13 residues long. The V and J ends lost 0 bases and 2 bases respectively, with 6 bases between them. Looked up from germline, CDR1 is SGHDT and CDR2 is YYEEEE. The CDR3 here is CASSLGGTYEQYF. The CDR3 DNA reads as TGTGCCAGCAGCTTGGGCGGAACCTACGAGCAGTACTTC.

This rearrangement joins TRBV6-5 to TRBJ1-5, with D perhaps matching TRBD1 (5 bases). This CDR3 contains 13 residues. Trimming removed 6 bases from V and 3 bases from J, with 9 bases in between. The V gene's germline CDR1 is MNHEY and CDR2 SVGAGI. The CDR3 DNA sequence: TGTGCCAGCAGGGCCAGGGACAATCAGCCCCAGCATTTT. Amino acids: CASRARDNQPQHF.